Listed here are 26 T cell receptor beta chains from one sample, sequenced in a study of blood T cell repertoires in COVID-19. The table came from immunoSEQ multiplex PCR; TCRdb's copy has only in-frame clones and leaves some out. In the table there are approximately 200,000 clones, approximately 86% of which are singletons. Material for sequencing was PBMCs or T cells enriched from blood (not recorded which). All receptors come from a woman younger than 45 who had been exposed to COVID-19.

The chain recombines TRBV10-3 with TRBJ1-6; TRBD1 aligns across 7 bases. With 3 bases clipped from V and 7 bases from J, the junction kept 6 bases outside the gene matches. The CDR3 has 15 amino acids. Germline assignment: CDR1 ENHRY and CDR2 SYGVKD. The CDR3 region is CAISDGGQSNSPLHF. In DNA form, the CDR3 reads TGTGCCATCAGTGATGGGGGACAGAGCAATTCACCCCTCCACTTT.

The chain links TRBV5-6 to TRBJ2-3; a weak D match, TRBD2 (5 bases). V lost 3 bases to trimming and J lost 7 bases, with 9 bases between them. Looked up from germline, CDR1 is SGHDT and CDR2 is YYEEEE. CDR3 length: 12 residues. As DNA, the CDR3 is TGTGCCAGCAGCTCGGACTTTTATACGCAGTATTTT. It is translated as CASSSDFYTQYF.

The chain recombines TRBV10-1 with TRBJ2-7; 7 nucleotides agree with TRBD1. The CDR3 has 16 amino acids. Losses at the gene ends were 6 bases for V and 3 bases for J; bases not matched to a gene: 14. Germline V gene data show CDR1 as WNHNN and CDR2 as SYGVQD (reference sequence). The CDR3 reads CASSEAPTGVNYEQYF. The CDR3 DNA sequence: TGCGCCAGCAGCGAAGCGCCTACAGGGGTGAACTACGAGCAGTACTTC.

The J gene is TRBJ2-7, the V gene TRBV10-2, with TRBD1 identical over 10 bases. The V segment lost 4 bases and the J segment 1 base; nucleotides outside the gene matches: 7. The length of the CDR3 is 16 residues. Germline CDR1 WSHSY, CDR2 SAAADI. The CDR3 region has the DNA TGCGCCAGCAGTGCAGACAGGGGGCAGACTTCCTACGAGCAGTACTTC. Translated: CASSADRGQTSYEQYF.

The rearrangement links TRBV2 to TRBJ1-5, with 8 nucleotides matching TRBD1. The CDR3 has 15 amino acids. From germline, CDR1 is SNHLY and CDR2 FYNNEI. Trimming at V came to 4 bases and at J to 7 bases, leaving 9 bases not matched to a gene. The DNA for the CDR3 is TGTGCCAGCAGTGGCTCAGGGGGCGCGGGACAGCCCCAGCATTTT. Protein product: CASSGSGGAGQPQHF.

The V gene is TRBV7-9, the J gene TRBJ1-6; no clear D gene. Trimming removed 1 base at V and 10 bases at J, with 8 bases between. The V gene's germline CDR1 is SEHNR and CDR2 FQNEAQ (reference sequence). This CDR3 spans 13 amino acids. CDR3 DNA sequence: TGTGCCAGCAGCTTAGTTCAGGAATCACCCCTCCACTTT. Amino acids: CASSLVQESPLHF.

This clone was counted once. V usage is TRBV24-1 and J usage is TRBJ2-7, with TRBD1 matching over 8 bases. V shed 4 bases, J shed 7 bases, and the junction held 8 bases outside the gene matches. CDR1 and CDR2 from the germline V gene are KGHDR and SFDVKD. The CDR3 loop spans 14 amino acids. CDR3 DNA: TGTGCCACCAGTGACACCGGGACAGGAAAAGAGCAGTACTTC. Its translation: CATSDTGTGKEQYF.

The chain links TRBV6-5 to TRBJ1-1; tentatively, D is TRBD1 (6 bases). V was pared by 0 bases and J by 4 bases, with 15 bases between. The CDR3 has 16 residues. Germline CDR1 MNHEY, CDR2 SVGAGI. CDR3 protein: CASSYSTPGVGTEAFF. CDR3 sequence (DNA): TGTGCCAGCAGTTACTCGACCCCAGGGGTGGGCACTGAAGCTTTCTTT.

The J gene is TRBJ2-2, the V gene TRBV10-1; 8 positions agree with TRBD2. The germline V gene encodes CDR1 WNHNN and CDR2 SYGVQD (reference sequence). Trimming took 6 bases from V and 4 from J; bases not matched to a gene: 4. CDR3 length: 14 amino acids. As DNA, the CDR3 is TGCGCCAGCAGCGGGGGGGCCGGCACCGGGGAGCTGTTTTTT. Amino acids: CASSGGAGTGELFF.

The chain joins TRBV10-1 to TRBJ2-7; D may be TRBD1 (6 bases). The V gene's germline CDR1 is WNHNN and CDR2 SYGVQD (reference sequence). The CDR3 runs 14 residues. Trimming shortened V by 2 bases and J by 5 bases, and 13 bases separated the two germline ends. This chain's CDR3 is CASSENYRAHEQYF. CDR3 DNA sequence: TGCGCCAGCAGTGAGAATTACAGGGCCCACGAGCAGTACTTC.

The chain links TRBV30 to TRBJ1-3; no clear D gene. Germline values: CDR1 GTSNPN, CDR2 SVGIG (reference sequence). The V and J ends lost 2 bases and 11 bases respectively, with 10 bases between them. The CDR3 loop spans 11 amino acids. The CDR3 nucleotides are TGTGCCTGGAGTCCTGACCTAGCCATATATTTT. Its protein is CAWSPDLAIYF.

CDR3 in DNA: TGTGCCAGTAGTCATGCGGGGCGGACAGGGGGCAACGAGCAGTACTTC. It encodes CASSHAGRTGGNEQYF. V is TRBV19 and J is TRBJ2-7, with TRBD1 matching 11 bases. Trimming at V came to 5 bases and at J to 5 bases, leaving 11 bases not matched to a gene. From germline, CDR1 is LNHDA and CDR2 SQIVND (reference sequence). The CDR3 runs 16 residues.

The V gene is TRBV5-1, the J gene TRBJ1-4, with 10 bases that match TRBD1. CDR3 length: 14 amino acids. Germline CDR1 and CDR2: SGHRS and YFSETQ. Trimming removed 4 bases from V and 8 bases from J; junction bases left unmatched: 5. As DNA, the CDR3 is TGCGCCAGCAGCCGTGACAGGGGGCAGGAAAAACTGTTTTTT. This gives the protein CASSRDRGQEKLFF. Filled out from reference TRBV5-1 and TRBJ1-4, the complete variable domain reads KAGVTQTPRYLIKTRGQQVTLSCSPISGHRSVSWYQQTPGQGLQFLFEYFSETQRNKGNFPGRFSGRQFSNSRSEMNVSTLELGDSALYLCASSRDRGQEKLFFGSGTQLSVL.

V and J are TRBV28 and TRBJ2-3, with D tentatively TRBD2 (5 bases). Trimming cost V 8 bases and J 4 bases, with 13 bases left between them. Germline V gene lookup returns CDR1 MDHEN and CDR2 SYDVKM. The CDR3 is 13 residues long. The CDR3 sequence is CASRDSVPDTQYF. In nucleotides, the CDR3 is TGTGCCAGCCGGGATAGCGTCCCAGATACGCAGTATTTT.

The gene calls are TRBV5-1 and TRBJ1-1; D is perhaps TRBD1 (5 bases). Germline values: CDR1 SGHRS, CDR2 YFSETQ. This CDR3 is 16 amino acids long. Trimming removed 0 bases from V and 0 bases from J, with 12 bases in between. In nucleotides, the CDR3 is TGCGCCAGCAGCTTGGTTACAGGAACGGTGAACACTGAAGCTTTCTTT. This sequence encodes CASSLVTGTVNTEAFF.

This chain uses TRBV10-1 with TRBJ1-4; D is unresolved. Germline loops: CDR1 WNHNN, CDR2 SYGVQD (reference sequence). V lost 3 bases and J lost 8, with 13 bases in between. CDR3 size: 14 residues. The CDR3 sequence: CASSDGGGDEKLFF. The CDR3 DNA sequence: TGCGCCAGCAGTGATGGCGGAGGAGACGAAAAACTGTTTTTT.

J is TRBJ2-3 and V is TRBV2; 9 nucleotides match TRBD2. CDR1 is SNHLY and CDR2 is FYNNEI in the germline V gene. Losses at the gene ends were 10 bases for V and 4 bases for J; bases not matched to a gene: 12. The length of the CDR3 is 15 residues. The CDR3 coding sequence is TGTGCCAACCTACCTCGGACTAGCGTGGCAGATACGCAGTATTTT. The encoded protein is CANLPRTSVADTQYF.

The gene calls are TRBV27 and TRBJ1-1; TRBD1 agrees at 7 bases. With 9 bases clipped from V and 6 bases from J, the junction kept 10 bases outside the gene matches. Germline CDR1 MNHEY, CDR2 SMNVEV (reference sequence). This CDR3 comprises 13 residues. In nucleotides, the CDR3 is TGTGCCAGTAAGGTACCCGACAGGGCTGAAGCTTTCTTT. It translates to CASKVPDRAEAFF.

The chain recombines TRBV7-2 with TRBJ2-5, with TRBD2 as a possible D gene (6 bases). Trimming removed 5 bases at V and 9 bases at J, with 22 bases between. Germline lookup yields CDR1 SGHTA and CDR2 FQGNSA. The CDR3 is 15 residues long. CDR3 residues: CASSPPLALQMAQYF. In DNA form, the CDR3 reads TGTGCCAGCAGCCCCCCCCTAGCGCTCCAGATGGCCCAGTACTTC.

The CDR3 nucleotides are TGTGCCAGCAGCAGGGAAAATGGAGGCTACACCTTC. It encodes CASSRENGGYTF. The chain has TRBV6-5 and TRBJ1-2; TRBD1 is a possible D gene (5 bases). V was clipped by 6 bases and J by 8 bases, with 13 bases between them. CDR1 and CDR2 from the germline V gene are MNHEY and SVGAGI. CDR3 length: 12 amino acids.

This clone appeared a few times. The chain is built from TRBV5-1 and TRBJ2-1, with 8 bases aligning to TRBD1. Germline values: CDR1 SGHRS, CDR2 YFSETQ. The V and J ends lost 1 base and 7 bases, in that order; junction bases with no gene match: 4. The CDR3 covers 14 residues. As DNA, the CDR3 is TGCGCCAGCAGCTTGCAGGGGGCGCAGAATGAGCAGTTCTTC. This gives the protein CASSLQGAQNEQFF.

The chain carries TRBV30 and TRBJ1-5, with 8 nucleotides matching TRBD1. The CDR3 extends over 12 amino acids. The germline CDR1 and CDR2 sequences are GTSNPN and SVGIG (reference sequence). V lost 5 bases and J lost 7; bases outside the gene matches: 4. CDR3: CAWATGAQPQHF. The CDR3 DNA sequence: TGTGCCTGGGCGACAGGGGCCCAGCCCCAGCATTTT. Drawing the rest from reference TRBV30 and TRBJ1-5, the complete variable domain is SQTIHQWPATLVQPVGSPLSLECTVEGTSNPNLYWYRQAAGRGLQLLFYSVGIGQISSEVPQNLSASRPQDRQFILSSKKLLLSDSGFYLCAWATGAQPQHFGDGTRLSIL.

The chain uses TRBV6-1 and TRBJ2-7; 9 bases fit TRBD1. This CDR3 has 14 residues. V trimming: 3 bases; J trimming: 5 bases; junction bases outside the gene matches: 5. Germline-derived CDR1 and CDR2 are MNHNS and SASEGT. CDR3 amino acids: CASSEYRGRHEQYF. DNA of the CDR3: TGTGCCAGCAGTGAGTACAGGGGGCGCCACGAGCAGTACTTC.

This clone is a singleton in its sample. J is TRBJ1-1 and V is TRBV12-5; D may be TRBD1 (5 bases). Germline V gene data show CDR1 as LGHNT and CDR2 as FRNRAP. The CDR3 contains 14 residues. V lost 7 bases and J lost 3, with 15 bases in between. The CDR3 DNA reads as TGTGCTAGTGCCCTAGCGGGGGGGGACACTGAAGCTTTCTTT. Protein sequence: CASALAGGDTEAFF.

The V gene is TRBV30, the J gene TRBJ2-7; 9 nucleotides align to TRBD1. The CDR3 has 13 residues. V gave up 2 bases and J gave up 6 bases; unmatched junction bases: 5. The germline CDR1 and CDR2 sequences are GTSNPN and SVGIG (reference sequence). CDR3 residues: CAWSITQGAEQYF. The CDR3 region has the DNA TGTGCCTGGAGTATAACACAGGGGGCCGAGCAGTACTTC. The full variable domain, its missing parts supplied by reference TRBV30 and TRBJ2-7, is SQTIHQWPATLVQPVGSPLSLECTVEGTSNPNLYWYRQAAGRGLQLLFYSVGIGQISSEVPQNLSASRPQDRQFILSSKKLLLSDSGFYLCAWSITQGAEQYFGPGTRLTVT.

The J gene is TRBJ2-7, the V gene TRBV4-2; the match to TRBD2 covers 10 bases. Germline loops: CDR1 LGHNA, CDR2 YNFKEQ. After removal of 2 bases from V and 7 bases from J, the junction contained 8 bases not matched to a gene. This CDR3 spans 15 amino acids. The DNA of the CDR3 is TGTGCCAGCAGCCAATCCGGGACTAGCGAACGGGAGCAGTACTTC. Translated, it gives CASSQSGTSEREQYF.